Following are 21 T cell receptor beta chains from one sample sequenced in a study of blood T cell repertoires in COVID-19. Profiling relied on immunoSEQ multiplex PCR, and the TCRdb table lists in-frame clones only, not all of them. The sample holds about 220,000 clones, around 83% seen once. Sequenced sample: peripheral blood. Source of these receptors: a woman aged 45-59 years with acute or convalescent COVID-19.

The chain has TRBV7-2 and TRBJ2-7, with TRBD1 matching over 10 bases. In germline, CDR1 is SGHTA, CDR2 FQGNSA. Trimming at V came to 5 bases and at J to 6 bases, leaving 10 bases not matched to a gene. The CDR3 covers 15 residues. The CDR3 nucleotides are TGTGCCAGCAGCCTGGACTGGGACAGGGGTAGCGAGCAGTACTTC. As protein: CASSLDWDRGSEQYF. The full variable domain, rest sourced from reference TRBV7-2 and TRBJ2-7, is GAGVSQSPSNKVTEKGKDVELRCDPISGHTALYWYRQSLGQGLEFLIYFQGNSAPDKSGLPSDRFSAERTGGSVSTLTIQRTQQEDSAVYLCASSLDWDRGSEQYFGPGTRLTVT.

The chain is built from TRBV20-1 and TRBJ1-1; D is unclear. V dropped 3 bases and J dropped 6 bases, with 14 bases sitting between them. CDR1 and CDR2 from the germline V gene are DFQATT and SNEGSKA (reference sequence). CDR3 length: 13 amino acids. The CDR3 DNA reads TGCAGTGCTAGTTCTACAGTACGGTCTGAAGCTTTCTTT. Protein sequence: CSASSTVRSEAFF.

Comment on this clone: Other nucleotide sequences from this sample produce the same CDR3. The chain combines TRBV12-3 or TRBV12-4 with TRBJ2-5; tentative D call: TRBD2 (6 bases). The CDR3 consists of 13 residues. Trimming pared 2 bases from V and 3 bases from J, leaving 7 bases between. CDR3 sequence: CASSLWGEETQYF. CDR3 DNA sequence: TGTGCCAGCAGTTTATGGGGGGAAGAGACCCAGTACTTC.

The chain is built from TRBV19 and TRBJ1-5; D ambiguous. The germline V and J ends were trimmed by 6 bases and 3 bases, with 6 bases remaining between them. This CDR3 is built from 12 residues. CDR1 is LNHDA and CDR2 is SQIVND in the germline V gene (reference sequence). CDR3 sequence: CASSLYNQPQHF. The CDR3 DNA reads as TGTGCCAGTAGCCTCTACAATCAGCCCCAGCATTTT.

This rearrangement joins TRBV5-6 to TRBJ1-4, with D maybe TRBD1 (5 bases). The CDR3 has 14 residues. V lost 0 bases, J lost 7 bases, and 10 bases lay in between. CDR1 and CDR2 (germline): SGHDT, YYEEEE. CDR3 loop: CASSLGGVGEKLFF. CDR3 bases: TGTGCCAGCAGCTTGGGGGGCGTTGGTGAAAAACTGTTTTTT. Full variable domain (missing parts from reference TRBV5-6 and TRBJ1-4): DAGVTQSPTHLIKTRGQQVTLRCSPKSGHDTVSWYQQALGQGPQFIFQYYEEEERQRGNFPDRFSGHQFPNYSSELNVNALLLGDSALYLCASSLGGVGEKLFFGSGTQLSVL.

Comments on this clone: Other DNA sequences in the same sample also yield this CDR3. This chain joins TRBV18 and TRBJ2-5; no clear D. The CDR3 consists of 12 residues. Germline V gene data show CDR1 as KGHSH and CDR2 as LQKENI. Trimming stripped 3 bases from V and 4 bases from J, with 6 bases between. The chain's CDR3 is CASSPPGETQYF. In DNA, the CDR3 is TGTGCCAGCTCACCGCCGGGAGAGACCCAGTACTTC.

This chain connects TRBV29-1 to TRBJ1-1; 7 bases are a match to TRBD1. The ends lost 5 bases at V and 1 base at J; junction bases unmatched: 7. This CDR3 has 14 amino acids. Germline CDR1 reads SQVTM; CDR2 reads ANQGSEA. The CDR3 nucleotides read TGCAGCGTTACCAAGGACAGGCAGAACACTGAAGCTTTCTTT. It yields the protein CSVTKDRQNTEAFF. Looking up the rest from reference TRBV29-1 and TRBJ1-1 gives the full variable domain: SAVISQKPSRDICQRGTSLTIQCQVDSQVTMMFWYRQQPGQSLTLIATANQGSEATYESGFVIDKFPISRPNLTFSTLTVSNMSPEDSSIYLCSVTKDRQNTEAFFGQGTRLTVV.

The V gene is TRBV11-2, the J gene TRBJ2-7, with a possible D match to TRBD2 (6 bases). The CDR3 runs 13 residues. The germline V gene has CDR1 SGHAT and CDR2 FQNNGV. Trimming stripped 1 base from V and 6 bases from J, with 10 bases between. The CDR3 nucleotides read TGTGCCAGCAGCTTAGGGGGAGGAGGCGAGCAGTACTTC. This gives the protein CASSLGGGGEQYF.

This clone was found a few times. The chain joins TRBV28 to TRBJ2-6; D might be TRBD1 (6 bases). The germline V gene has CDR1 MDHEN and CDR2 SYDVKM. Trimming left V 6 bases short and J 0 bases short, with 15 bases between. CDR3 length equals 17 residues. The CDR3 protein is CASSGDWTASGANVLTF. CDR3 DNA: TGTGCCAGCAGCGGTGATTGGACAGCCTCTGGGGCCAACGTCCTGACTTTC.

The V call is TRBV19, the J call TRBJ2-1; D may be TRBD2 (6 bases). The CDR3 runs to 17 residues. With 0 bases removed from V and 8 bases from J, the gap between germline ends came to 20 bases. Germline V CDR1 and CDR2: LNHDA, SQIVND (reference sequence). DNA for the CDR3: TGTGCCAGTAGTATAGATCGGGGGAATTTCGGAGGGGATGAGCAGTTCTTC. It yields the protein CASSIDRGNFGGDEQFF.

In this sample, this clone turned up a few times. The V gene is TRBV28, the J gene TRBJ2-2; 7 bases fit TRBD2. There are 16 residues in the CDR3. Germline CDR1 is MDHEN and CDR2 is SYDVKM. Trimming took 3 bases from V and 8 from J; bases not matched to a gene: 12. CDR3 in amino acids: CASSFSTVAGEGELFF. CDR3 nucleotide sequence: TGTGCCAGCAGTTTCTCTACCGTGGCGGGAGAGGGGGAGCTGTTTTTT. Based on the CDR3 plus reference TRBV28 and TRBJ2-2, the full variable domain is DVKVTQSSRYLVKRTGEKVFLECVQDMDHENMFWYRQDPGLGLRLIYFSYDVKMKEKGDIPEGYSVSREKKERFSLILESASTNQTSMYLCASSFSTVAGEGELFFGEGSRLTVL.

CDR3 nucleotide sequence: TGCGCCAGCAGCTCGGCTAGGACTAGCGGTAGCACAGATACGCAGTATTTT. This translates into CASSSARTSGSTDTQYF. The chain recombines TRBV5-1 with TRBJ2-3; the match to TRBD2 covers 10 bases. This CDR3 contains 17 residues. The germline CDR1 and CDR2 sequences are SGHRS and YFSETQ. Trimming removed 3 bases from V and 0 bases from J; junction bases left unmatched: 7.

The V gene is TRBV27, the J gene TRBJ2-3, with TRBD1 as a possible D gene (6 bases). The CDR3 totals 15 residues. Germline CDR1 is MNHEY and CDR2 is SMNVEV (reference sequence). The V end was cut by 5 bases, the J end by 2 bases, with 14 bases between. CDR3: CASSPRRQATDTQYF. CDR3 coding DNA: TGTGCCAGCAGTCCTCGACGACAGGCCACAGATACGCAGTATTTT.

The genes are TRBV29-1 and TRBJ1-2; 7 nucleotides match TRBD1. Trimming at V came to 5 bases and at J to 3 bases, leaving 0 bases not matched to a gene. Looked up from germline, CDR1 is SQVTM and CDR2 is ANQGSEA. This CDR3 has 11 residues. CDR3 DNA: TGCAGCGTTACAGGGGACTATGGCTACACCTTC. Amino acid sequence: CSVTGDYGYTF.

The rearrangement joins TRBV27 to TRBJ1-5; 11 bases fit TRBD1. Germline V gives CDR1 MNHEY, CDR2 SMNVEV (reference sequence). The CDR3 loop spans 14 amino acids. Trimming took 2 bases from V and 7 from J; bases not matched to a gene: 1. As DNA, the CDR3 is TGTGCCAGCAGTTTAGGGACAGGGGGGCAGCCCCAGCATTTT. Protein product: CASSLGTGGQPQHF.

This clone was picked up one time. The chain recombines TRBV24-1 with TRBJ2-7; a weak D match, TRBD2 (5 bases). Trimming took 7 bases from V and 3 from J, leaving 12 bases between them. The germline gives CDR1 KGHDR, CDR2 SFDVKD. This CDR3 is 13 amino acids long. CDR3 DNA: TGTGCCACCAGACCTAACAGCGGCTACGAGCAGTACTTC. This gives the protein CATRPNSGYEQYF.

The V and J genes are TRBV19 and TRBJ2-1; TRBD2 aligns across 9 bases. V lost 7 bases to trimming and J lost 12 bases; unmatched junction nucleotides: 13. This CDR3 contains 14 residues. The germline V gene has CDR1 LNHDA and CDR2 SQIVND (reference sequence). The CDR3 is CASMALAGKGWQFF. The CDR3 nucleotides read TGTGCCAGTATGGCCCTAGCGGGAAAAGGATGGCAGTTCTTC.

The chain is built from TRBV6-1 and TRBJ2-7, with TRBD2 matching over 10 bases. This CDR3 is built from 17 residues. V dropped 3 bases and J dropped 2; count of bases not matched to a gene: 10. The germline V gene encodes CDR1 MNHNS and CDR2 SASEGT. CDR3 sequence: CASSDPELAGIPYEQYF. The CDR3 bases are TGTGCCAGCAGTGACCCTGAACTAGCGGGGATTCCCTACGAGCAGTACTTC.

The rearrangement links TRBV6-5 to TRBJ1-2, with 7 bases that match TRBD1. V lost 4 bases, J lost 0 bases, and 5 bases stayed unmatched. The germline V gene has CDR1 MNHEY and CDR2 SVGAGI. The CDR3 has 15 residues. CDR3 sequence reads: CASSSDRSTNYGYTF. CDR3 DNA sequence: TGTGCCAGCAGTTCGGACAGGTCTACTAACTATGGCTACACCTTC.

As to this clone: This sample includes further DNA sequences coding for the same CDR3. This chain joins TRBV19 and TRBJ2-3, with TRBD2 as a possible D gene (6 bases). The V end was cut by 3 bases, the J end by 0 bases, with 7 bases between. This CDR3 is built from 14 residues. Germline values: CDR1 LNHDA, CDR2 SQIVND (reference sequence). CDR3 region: CASSIGGSTDTQYF. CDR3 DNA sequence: TGTGCCAGTAGTATTGGGGGGAGCACAGATACGCAGTATTTT.

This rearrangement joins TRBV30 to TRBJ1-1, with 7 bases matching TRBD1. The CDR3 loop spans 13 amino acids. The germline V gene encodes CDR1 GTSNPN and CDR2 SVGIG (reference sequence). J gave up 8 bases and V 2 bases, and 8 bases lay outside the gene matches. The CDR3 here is CAWSRGQPGEAFF. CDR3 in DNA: TGTGCCTGGAGTAGGGGGCAGCCCGGCGAAGCTTTCTTT. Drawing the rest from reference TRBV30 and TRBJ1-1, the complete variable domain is SQTIHQWPATLVQPVGSPLSLECTVEGTSNPNLYWYRQAAGRGLQLLFYSVGIGQISSEVPQNLSASRPQDRQFILSSKKLLLSDSGFYLCAWSRGQPGEAFFGQGTRLTVV.